This is a list of T cell receptor beta chains from one sample in a study of CDR3 diversity in severe acne. From the PCR reads, TCRdb called clonotypes with MiXCR, one entry per CDR3 protein. Of some 84,000 distinct CDR3 sequences listed, about 50% are singletons. The sample consisted of blood. Receptors were obtained from a male donor in good health, serving as a control. The CDR3 runs from the conserved cysteine through the conserved F or W. D genes are given only for firm matches. Expanded clones get a size class; other rows say once, few or many, or leave the size out.

d_gene: NA; v_gene: TRBV20-1; j_gene: TRBJ2-7; abundance: NA; CDR3aa: CSARWRGGMREDEQYF; CDR3nt: TGCAGTGCGAGATGGAGGGGCGGGATGAGAGAGGACGAGCAGTACTTC
d_gene: TRBD2; v_gene: TRBV4-2; j_gene: TRBJ2-7; abundance: few; CDR3aa: CASSQGTSREQYF; CDR3nt: TGTGCCAGCAGCCAAGGGACTAGCCGGGAGCAGTACTTC
d_gene: NA; v_gene: TRBV19; j_gene: TRBJ1-5; abundance: medium-sized; CDR3aa: CASRNSNSNQPQHF; CDR3nt: TGTGCCAGTAGGAACAGCAATAGCAATCAGCCCCAGCATTTT
d_gene: TRBD2; v_gene: TRBV11-2; j_gene: TRBJ2-7; abundance: NA; CDR3aa: CASSRTSGDEQYF; CDR3nt: TGTGCCAGCAGTCGGACTAGCGGTGACGAGCAGTACTTC
d_gene: NA; v_gene: TRBV9; j_gene: TRBJ1-2; abundance: many; CDR3aa: CASSVDAQNYGYTF; CDR3nt: TGTGCCAGCAGCGTAGATGCACAGAATTATGGCTACACCTTC
d_gene: NA; v_gene: TRBV12-3/TRBV12-4; j_gene: TRBJ2-5; abundance: NA; CDR3aa: CASSLLRAQETQYF; CDR3nt: TGTGCCAGCAGTTTACTCAGGGCCCAAGAGACCCAGTACTTC
d_gene: TRBD1; v_gene: TRBV6-1; j_gene: TRBJ2-3; abundance: NA; CDR3aa: CASRGQGSHEQYF; CDR3nt: TGTGCCAGCAGGGGACAGGGGAGCCATGAGCAGTATTTT
d_gene: NA; v_gene: TRBV24-1; j_gene: TRBJ2-3; abundance: many; CDR3aa: CATGQNTDTQYF; CDR3nt: TGTGCCACCGGTCAGAACACAGATACGCAGTATTTT
d_gene: NA; v_gene: TRBV5-1; j_gene: TRBJ1-6; abundance: NA; CDR3aa: CASSLNYANNPPLHF; CDR3nt: TGCGCCAGCAGCTTGAACTACGCCAATAATCCACCCCTCCACTTT
d_gene: NA; v_gene: TRBV19; j_gene: TRBJ1-5; abundance: NA; CDR3aa: CASSHQGPQLPQHF; CDR3nt: TGTGCCAGTAGTCATCAGGGACCTCAATTGCCCCAGCATTTT
d_gene: NA; v_gene: TRBV12-3/TRBV12-4; j_gene: TRBJ1-5; abundance: few; CDR3aa: CASSFTANQPQHF; CDR3nt: TGTGCCAGCAGTTTCACAGCAAATCAGCCCCAGCATTTT
d_gene: TRBD1; v_gene: TRBV29-1; j_gene: TRBJ1-4; abundance: few; CDR3aa: CSVPGQGKGEKLFF; CDR3nt: TGCAGCGTTCCAGGACAGGGTAAAGGCGAAAAACTGTTTTTT
d_gene: TRBD2; v_gene: TRBV6-1; j_gene: TRBJ2-1; abundance: NA; CDR3aa: CASNTTSGRGYNEQFF; CDR3nt: TGTGCCAGCAATACGACTAGCGGGAGGGGTTACAATGAGCAGTTCTTC
d_gene: TRBD2; v_gene: TRBV11-2; j_gene: TRBJ2-7; abundance: NA; CDR3aa: CASSLLLAGHEQYF; CDR3nt: TGTGCCAGCAGCTTACTCCTAGCGGGCCACGAGCAGTACTTC
d_gene: TRBD1; v_gene: TRBV20-1; j_gene: TRBJ2-7; abundance: NA; CDR3aa: CSARDRGEYEQYF; CDR3nt: TGCAGTGCAAGGGACAGGGGGGAGTACGAGCAGTACTTC
d_gene: TRBD1; v_gene: TRBV12-3/TRBV12-4; j_gene: TRBJ2-7; abundance: NA; CDR3aa: CASSQGQYYEQYF; CDR3nt: TGTGCCAGCAGCCAGGGACAGTACTACGAGCAGTACTTC
d_gene: NA; v_gene: TRBV5-6; j_gene: TRBJ2-5; abundance: NA; CDR3aa: CASSLSVSRDYSNQPQYF; CDR3nt: TGTGCCAGCAGTTTATCAGTTAGTCGAGATTATAGCAATCAGCCCCAGTACTTC
d_gene: NA; v_gene: TRBV6-6; j_gene: TRBJ2-7; abundance: NA; CDR3aa: CASRVQGGDEQYF; CDR3nt: TGTGCCAGCAGGGTACAGGGGGGGGACGAGCAGTACTTC
d_gene: TRBD2; v_gene: TRBV7-9; j_gene: TRBJ2-2; abundance: NA; CDR3aa: CASSLLAGGPYTGELFF; CDR3nt: TGTGCCAGCAGTTTATTAGCGGGAGGGCCATACACCGGGGAGCTGTTTTTT